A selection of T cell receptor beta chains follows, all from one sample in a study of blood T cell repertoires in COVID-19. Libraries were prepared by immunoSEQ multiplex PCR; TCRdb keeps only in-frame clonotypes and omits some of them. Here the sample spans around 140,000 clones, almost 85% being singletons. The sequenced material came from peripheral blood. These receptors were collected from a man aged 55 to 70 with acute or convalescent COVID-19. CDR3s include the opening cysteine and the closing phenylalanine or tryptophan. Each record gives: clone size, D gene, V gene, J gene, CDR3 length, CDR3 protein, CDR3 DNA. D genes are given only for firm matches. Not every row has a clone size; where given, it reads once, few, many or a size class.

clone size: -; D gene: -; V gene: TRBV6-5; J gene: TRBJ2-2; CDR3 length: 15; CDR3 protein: CASSKPWDSTGELFF; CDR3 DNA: TGTGCCAGCAGTAAACCCTGGGACTCCACCGGGGAGCTGTTTTTT
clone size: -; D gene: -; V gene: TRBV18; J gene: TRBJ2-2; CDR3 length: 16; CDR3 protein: CASSPRGGLSNGELFF; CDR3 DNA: TGTGCCAGCTCACCACGTGGCGGGCTAAGTAACGGGGAGCTGTTTTTT
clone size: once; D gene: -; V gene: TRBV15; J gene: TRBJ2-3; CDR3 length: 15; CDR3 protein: CATSRGSGSTDTQYF; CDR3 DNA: TGTGCCACCAGCAGAGGATCGGGTTCGACAGATACGCAGTATTTT
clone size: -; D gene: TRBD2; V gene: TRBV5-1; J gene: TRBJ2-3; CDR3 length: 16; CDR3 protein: CASSYSGRAGLDTQYF; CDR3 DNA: TGCGCCAGCAGCTATAGCGGGAGGGCCGGTCTCGATACGCAGTATTTT
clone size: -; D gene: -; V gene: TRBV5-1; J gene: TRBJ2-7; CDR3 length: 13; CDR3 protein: CASSFFLSYEQYF; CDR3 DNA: TGCGCCAGCAGCTTCTTCCTCTCCTACGAGCAGTACTTC
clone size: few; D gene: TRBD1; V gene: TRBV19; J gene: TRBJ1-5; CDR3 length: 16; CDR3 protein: CASSITGGANNQPQHF; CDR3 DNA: TGTGCCAGTAGTATTACAGGGGGCGCGAACAATCAGCCCCAGCATTTT
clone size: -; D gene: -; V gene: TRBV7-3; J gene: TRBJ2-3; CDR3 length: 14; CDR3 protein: CASSPFESSNTQYF; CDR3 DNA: TGTGCCAGCAGTCCCTTCGAGAGTTCGAATACGCAGTATTTT
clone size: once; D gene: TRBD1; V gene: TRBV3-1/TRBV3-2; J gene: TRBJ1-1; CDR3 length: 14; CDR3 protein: CASSLNDRGTEAFF; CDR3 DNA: TGTGCCAGCAGCCTTAACGACAGGGGCACTGAAGCTTTCTTT
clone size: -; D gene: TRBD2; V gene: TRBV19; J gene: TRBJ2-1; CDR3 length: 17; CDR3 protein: CASSIDLTSGSRNEQFF; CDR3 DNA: TGTGCCAGTAGTATAGATCTGACTAGCGGGAGCCGTAATGAGCAGTTCTTC
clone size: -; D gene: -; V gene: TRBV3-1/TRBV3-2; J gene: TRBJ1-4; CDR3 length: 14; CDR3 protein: CASSQAQPFEKLFF; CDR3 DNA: TGTGCCAGCAGCCAAGCACAGCCGTTTGAAAAACTGTTTTTT
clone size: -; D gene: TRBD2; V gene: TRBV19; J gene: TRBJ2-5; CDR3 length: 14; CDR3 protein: CASSATSGFGTQYF; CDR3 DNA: TGTGCCAGTAGTGCGACTAGCGGGTTTGGGACCCAGTACTTC
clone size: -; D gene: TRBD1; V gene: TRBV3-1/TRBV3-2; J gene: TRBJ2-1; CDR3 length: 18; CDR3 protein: CASSPIPGQGKIQNEQFF; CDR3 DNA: TGTGCCAGCAGCCCAATACCGGGACAGGGCAAGATTCAGAATGAGCAGTTCTTC
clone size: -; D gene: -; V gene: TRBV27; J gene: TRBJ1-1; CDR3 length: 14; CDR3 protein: CARIQGAWLPEAFF; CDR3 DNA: TGTGCCAGAATACAAGGGGCCTGGTTACCTGAAGCTTTCTTT
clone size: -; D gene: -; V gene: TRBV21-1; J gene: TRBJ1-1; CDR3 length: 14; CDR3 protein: CASSEGPGDTEAFF; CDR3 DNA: TGTGCCAGCAGCGAGGGCCCCGGAGATACTGAAGCTTTCTTT
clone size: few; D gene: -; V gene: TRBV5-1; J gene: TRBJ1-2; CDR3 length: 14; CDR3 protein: CASSPQDSFYGYTF; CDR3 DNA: TGCGCCAGCAGCCCGCAGGACAGCTTCTATGGCTACACCTTC
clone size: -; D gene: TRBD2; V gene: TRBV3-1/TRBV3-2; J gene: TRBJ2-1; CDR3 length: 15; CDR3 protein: CASRLTSGSSNEQFF; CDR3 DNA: TGTGCCAGCAGACTGACTAGCGGGAGCTCCAATGAGCAGTTCTTC
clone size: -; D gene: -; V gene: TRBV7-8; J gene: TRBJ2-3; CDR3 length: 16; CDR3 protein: CASSFVSGSGTDTQYF; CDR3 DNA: TGTGCCAGCAGCTTTGTTTCGGGGTCTGGCACAGATACGCAGTATTTT
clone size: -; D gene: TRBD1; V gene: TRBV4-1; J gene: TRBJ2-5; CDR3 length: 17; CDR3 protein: CASSQDGTGASRETQYF; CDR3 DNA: TGCGCCAGCAGCCAAGACGGGACAGGGGCGAGTAGGGAGACCCAGTACTTC
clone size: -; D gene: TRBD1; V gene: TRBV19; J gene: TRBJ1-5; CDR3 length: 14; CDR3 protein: CASRGQGGYQPQHF; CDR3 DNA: TGTGCCAGTCGGGGTCAGGGGGGCTATCAGCCCCAGCATTTT
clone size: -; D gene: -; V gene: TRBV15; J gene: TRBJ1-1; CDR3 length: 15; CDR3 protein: CATSRVVVALTEAFF; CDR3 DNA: TGTGCCACCAGCAGAGTGGTGGTTGCGTTGACTGAAGCTTTCTTT
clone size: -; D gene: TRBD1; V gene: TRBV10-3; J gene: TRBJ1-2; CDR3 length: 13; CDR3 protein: CATGTGTLGGYTF; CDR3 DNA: TGTGCCACTGGGACAGGGACGTTGGGTGGCTACACCTTC
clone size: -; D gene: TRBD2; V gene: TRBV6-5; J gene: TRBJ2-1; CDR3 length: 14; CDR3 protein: CASRTSGGKYEQFF; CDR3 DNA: TGTGCCAGCAGGACTAGCGGGGGGAAGTATGAGCAGTTCTTC
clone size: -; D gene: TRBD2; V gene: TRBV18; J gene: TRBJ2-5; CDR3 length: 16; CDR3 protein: CASSQGSGSHGETQYF; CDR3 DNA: TGTGCCAGCTCACAGGGGAGCGGGAGTCATGGAGAGACCCAGTACTTC
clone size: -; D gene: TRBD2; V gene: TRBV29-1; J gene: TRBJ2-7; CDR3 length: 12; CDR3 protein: CSVRLVAGEQYF; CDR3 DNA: TGCAGCGTTCGTTTGGTAGCGGGTGAGCAGTACTTC
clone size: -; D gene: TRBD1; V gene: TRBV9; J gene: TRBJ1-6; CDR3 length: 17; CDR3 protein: CASSYFSGQGDNSPLHF; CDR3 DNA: TGTGCCAGCAGCTACTTTTCCGGACAGGGGGATAATTCACCCCTCCACTTT
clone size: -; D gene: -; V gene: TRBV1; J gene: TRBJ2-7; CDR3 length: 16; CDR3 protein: CTSSQPGTGGIYEQYF; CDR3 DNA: TGCACCAGCAGCCAACCCGGGACAGGGGGCATCTACGAGCAGTACTTC
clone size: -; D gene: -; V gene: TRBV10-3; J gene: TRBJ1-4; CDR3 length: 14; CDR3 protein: CAISELSGNGKLFF; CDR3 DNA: TGTGCCATCAGTGAGTTATCAGGGAACGGAAAACTGTTTTTT
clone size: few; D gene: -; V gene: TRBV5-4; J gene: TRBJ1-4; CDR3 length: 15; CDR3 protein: CASSWGGGGDEKLFF; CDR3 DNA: TGTGCCAGCAGCTGGGGGGGAGGAGGTGACGAAAAACTGTTTTTT
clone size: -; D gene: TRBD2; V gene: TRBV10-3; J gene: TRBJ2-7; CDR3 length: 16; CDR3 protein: CAISGELAGGSYEQYF; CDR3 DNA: TGTGCCATCAGCGGGGAACTAGCGGGAGGCTCCTACGAGCAGTACTTC
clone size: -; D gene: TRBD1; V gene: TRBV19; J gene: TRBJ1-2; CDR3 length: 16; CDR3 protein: CASNPGGGSFGYGYTF; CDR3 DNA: TGTGCCAGTAACCCAGGGGGCGGGAGTTTCGGCTATGGCTACACCTTC
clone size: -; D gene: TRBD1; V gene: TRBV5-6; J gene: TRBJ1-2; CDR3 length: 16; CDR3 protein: CASSPGTGGAGYGYTF; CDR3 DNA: TGTGCCAGCAGCCCCGGGACAGGGGGCGCTGGCTATGGCTACACCTTC
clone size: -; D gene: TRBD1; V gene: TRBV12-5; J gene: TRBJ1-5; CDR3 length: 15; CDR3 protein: CASGPRGQGEQPQHF; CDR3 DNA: TGTGCTAGTGGTCCCCGGGGACAGGGGGAACAGCCCCAGCATTTT